This record looks at one T cell receptor beta chain sequence and its context. Its antigen is currently unknown. This record comes from a study of response to subunit inactivated influenza vaccine. Study results and caveats: With each seasonal influenza vaccination, the authors suggested, few new T cells are recruited.

TCRdb called the RT-PCR reads again in MiXCR, with one record for every CDR3 protein. Here the sample spans under 850,000 distinct CDR3 sequences, 18% being singletons. There are 14 residues in the CDR3. The V gene's germline CDR1 is MGHRA and CDR2 YSYEKL. V was clipped by 2 bases and J by 6 bases, with 10 bases between them. The J gene is TRBJ2-2, the V gene TRBV4-1; a weak D match, TRBD2 (5 bases). The receptor was derived from a man between 50 and 59 years old who received an inactivated influenza vaccine. This sample comprised PBMCs from blood, obtained approximately 5 days after vaccination. The CDR3 nucleotides are TGCGCCAGCAGCCAATTAGGCGGGTCCGGGGAGCTGTTTTTT. It specifies CASSQLGGSGELFF.